Each of the 5 T cell receptor beta chains below was sequenced from the same sample in a study of T cells after yellow fever vaccination. TCRdb re-analysed the 5' RACE reads in MiXCR, keeping a single row per CDR3 protein. Of 400,000 or so distinct CDR3 sequences listed, under 20% are singletons. The source material was PBMCs, sampled before the yellow fever booster vaccination. Receptor source: a man in his late teens or twenties who received the YFV17D yellow fever vaccine.

The chain recombines TRBV4-3 with TRBJ2-5; perhaps TRBD1 as D (5 bases). The ends were cut back, 1 base at V and 3 bases at J, with 6 bases in the middle. The CDR3 runs 13 residues. Germline V gene sequence: CDR1 LGHNA, CDR2 YSLEER. The DNA for the CDR3 is TGCGCCAGCAGCCAAGCGACAGAAGAGACCCAGTACTTC. Its protein product is CASSQATEETQYF.

This clonotype was seen only a few times. The chain has TRBV20-1 and TRBJ2-1; TRBD2 might be the D (6 bases). Germline V CDR1 and CDR2: DFQATT, SNEGSKA (reference sequence). V dropped 1 base and J dropped 8 bases, with 15 bases sitting between them. This CDR3 contains 14 residues. CDR3 DNA: TGCAGTGCTAGAGGGACTACGACATTGTATGAGCAGTTCTTC. Translating it yields CSARGTTTLYEQFF.

The J gene is TRBJ2-3, the V gene TRBV29-1; 8 bases are a match to TRBD1. The CDR3 has 14 amino acids. Germline V lookup: CDR1 SQVTM, CDR2 ANQGSEA. V lost 7 bases to trimming and J lost 4 bases; unmatched junction nucleotides: 10. CDR3 loop: CSGGTGRAPDTQYF. CDR3 sequence (DNA): TGCAGCGGAGGGACAGGACGCGCCCCAGATACGCAGTATTTT.

This clonotype was counted a few times. This chain connects TRBV6-5 to TRBJ1-6; 8 bases map to TRBD1. Trimming cost V 0 bases and J 6 bases; bases outside gene matches: 4. Germline V CDR1 and CDR2: MNHEY, SVGAGI. This CDR3 region has 16 residues. The CDR3 sequence is CASSYSNRGINSPLHF. In DNA form, the CDR3 reads TGTGCCAGCAGTTACTCAAACAGGGGGATTAATTCACCCCTCCACTTT.

A few counts support this clonotype. This chain uses TRBV20-1 with TRBJ2-3, with TRBD1 matching over 8 bases. Trimming cost V 6 bases and J 3 bases; bases outside gene matches: 8. The CDR3 is 14 amino acids. Germline assignment: CDR1 DFQATT and CDR2 SNEGSKA (reference sequence). The CDR3 DNA reads TGCAGTGCGCCGAGACAGGGGACGACAGATACGCAGTATTTT. It yields the protein CSAPRQGTTDTQYF.